One sample yielded the 11 T cell receptor beta chains listed below, sequenced in a study of blood T cell repertoires in COVID-19. The repertoire was sequenced with immunoSEQ multiplex PCR; TCRdb's copy has only in-frame clones and lacks some. The sample shows over 120,000 clones, just under 90% of them seen only once. The sequencing input was peripheral blood. These receptors were taken from a woman between 50 and 59 years old with active or convalescent COVID-19.

The CDR3 DNA reads TGTGCCAGCAGCTTAGTTAGCCTAACTAGCGGGAGGGACGAGCAGTACTTC. This encodes CASSLVSLTSGRDEQYF. This chain connects TRBV7-8 to TRBJ2-7; 13 nucleotides align to TRBD2. The CDR3 is 17 amino acids. Trimming took 1 base from V and 5 from J; bases not matched to a gene: 8. The germline gives CDR1 SGHVS, CDR2 FQNEAQ. The whole variable domain, remainder taken from reference TRBV7-8 and TRBJ2-7, is GAGVSQSPRYKVAKRGQDVALRCDPISGHVSLFWYQQALGQGPEFLTYFQNEAQLDKSGLPSDRFFAERPEGSVSTLKIQRTQQEDSAVYLCASSLVSLTSGRDEQYFGPGTRLTVT.

The chain recombines TRBV6-2 or TRBV6-3 with TRBJ1-4; 10 bases align to TRBD1. The CDR3 length is 16 residues. The V gene's germline CDR1 is MNHEY and CDR2 SVGEGT. The ends lost 0 bases at V and 8 bases at J; junction bases unmatched: 6. The CDR3 loop is CASSYSTGTGVEKLFF. CDR3 in DNA: TGTGCCAGCAGTTACTCCACCGGGACAGGGGTCGAAAAACTGTTTTTT.

This rearrangement joins TRBV5-1 to TRBJ2-2; 9 bases map to TRBD2. In germline, CDR1 is SGHRS, CDR2 YFSETQ. The CDR3 has 15 amino acids. J was trimmed by 7 bases and V by 3 bases; bases with no gene match: 7. This CDR3 is CASSWGLAANGELFF. In DNA form, the CDR3 reads TGCGCCAGCAGCTGGGGACTAGCAGCAAACGGGGAGCTGTTTTTT. Full variable domain (outside the CDR3, taken from reference TRBV5-1 and TRBJ2-2): KAGVTQTPRYLIKTRGQQVTLSCSPISGHRSVSWYQQTPGQGLQFLFEYFSETQRNKGNFPGRFSGRQFSNSRSEMNVSTLELGDSALYLCASSWGLAANGELFFGEGSRLTVL.

This chain connects TRBV7-8 to TRBJ2-7, with 11 bases aligning to TRBD1. This CDR3 comprises 19 residues. J lost 1 base, V lost 2 bases, and 13 bases had no gene match. Germline CDR1 SGHVS, CDR2 FQNEAQ. The CDR3 DNA reads TGTGCCAGCAGCTTATTGGGAACCGGGACAGGGGGTCTTTCCTACGAGCAGTACTTC. Translation gives CASSLLGTGTGGLSYEQYF. Looking up the rest from reference TRBV7-8 and TRBJ2-7 gives the full variable domain: GAGVSQSPRYKVAKRGQDVALRCDPISGHVSLFWYQQALGQGPEFLTYFQNEAQLDKSGLPSDRFFAERPEGSVSTLKIQRTQQEDSAVYLCASSLLGTGTGGLSYEQYFGPGTRLTVT.

This clone was detected once. Other nucleotide sequences from this sample produce the same CDR3. The chain employs TRBV19 and TRBJ2-6; D perhaps matches TRBD1 (6 bases). Germline CDR1 LNHDA, CDR2 SQIVND (reference sequence). The CDR3 length is 15 residues. Deletions cut 4 bases from V and 0 bases from J, with 7 bases between. The CDR3: CASSRGGSGANVLTF. The CDR3 region has the DNA TGTGCCAGTAGTAGAGGGGGCTCTGGGGCCAACGTCCTGACTTTC.

In its sample, this clone was seen once. The chain joins TRBV4-1 to TRBJ1-2; D is possibly TRBD1 (6 bases). Germline V gives CDR1 MGHRA, CDR2 YSYEKL. Trimming cost V 2 bases and J 3 bases, with 16 bases left between them. This CDR3 region has 16 residues. CDR3 in amino acids: CASSQTPAQGYYGYTF. In DNA form, the CDR3 reads TGCGCCAGCAGCCAAACCCCGGCCCAGGGGTACTATGGCTACACCTTC.

CDR3 sequence: CASDGGGRGSTEAFF. Here the CDR3 DNA reads TGTGCCAGCGACGGAGGCGGCAGGGGGAGCACTGAAGCTTTCTTT. The genes are TRBV7-2 and TRBJ1-1; 7 positions agree with TRBD1. V trimming: 8 bases; J trimming: 4 bases; junction bases outside the gene matches: 13. The CDR3 consists of 15 residues. CDR1 SGHTA and CDR2 FQGNSA come from the germline V gene.

V and J are TRBV4-1 and TRBJ2-7; 8 bases agree with TRBD2. Germline assignment: CDR1 MGHRA and CDR2 YSYEKL. The CDR3 spans 15 residues. V lost 1 base, J lost 7 bases, and 9 bases stayed unmatched. The CDR3 nucleotides read TGCGCCAGCAGCCAAGTTGTTAGCGGGGCAGGGGAGCAGTACTTC. It translates to CASSQVVSGAGEQYF.

The rearrangement joins TRBV2 to TRBJ2-3, with 12 bases aligning to TRBD2. Germline assignment: CDR1 SNHLY and CDR2 FYNNEI. CDR3 length: 16 residues. Germline trimming cut 5 bases from V and 1 base from J; bases unmatched to any gene: 4. The CDR3 DNA follows: TGTGCCAGCAGTCTAGGGACTAGCGGGCGCACAGATACGCAGTATTTT. Its translation is CASSLGTSGRTDTQYF.

This chain joins TRBV5-1 and TRBJ1-2; D not resolved. Germline CDR1 is SGHRS and CDR2 is YFSETQ. The CDR3 has 13 residues. Between the trimmed V and J ends, which lost 0 bases and 3 bases, there was a span of 6 bases. CDR3 coding DNA: TGCGCCAGCAGCTTGGACGGTGACTATGGCTACACCTTC. This encodes CASSLDGDYGYTF.

CDR3 nucleotides: TGTGCCAGCAGTGAATCTCCCCGGGGAGGAAGCTACGAGCAGTACTTC. As protein: CASSESPRGGSYEQYF. The J gene is TRBJ2-7, the V gene TRBV25-1, with D possibly matching TRBD2 (6 bases). With 1 base removed from V and 3 bases from J, the gap between germline ends came to 16 bases. Germline values: CDR1 MGHDK, CDR2 SYGVNS. There are 16 residues in the CDR3.